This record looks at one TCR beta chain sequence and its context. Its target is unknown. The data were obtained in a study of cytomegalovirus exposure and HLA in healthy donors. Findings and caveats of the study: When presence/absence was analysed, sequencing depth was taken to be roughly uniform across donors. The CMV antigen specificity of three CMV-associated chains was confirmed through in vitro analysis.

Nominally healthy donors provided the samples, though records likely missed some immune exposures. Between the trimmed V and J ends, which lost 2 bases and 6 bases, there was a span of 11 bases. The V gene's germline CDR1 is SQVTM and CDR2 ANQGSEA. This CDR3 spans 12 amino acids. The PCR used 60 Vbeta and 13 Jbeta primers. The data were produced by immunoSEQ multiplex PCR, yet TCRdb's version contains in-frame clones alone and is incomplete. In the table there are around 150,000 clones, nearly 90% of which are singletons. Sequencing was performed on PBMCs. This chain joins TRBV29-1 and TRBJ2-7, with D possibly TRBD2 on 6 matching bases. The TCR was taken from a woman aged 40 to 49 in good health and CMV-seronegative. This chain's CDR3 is CSVELLTSEQYF. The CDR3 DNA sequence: TGCAGCGTTGAATTGTTGACTAGCGAGCAGTACTTC.